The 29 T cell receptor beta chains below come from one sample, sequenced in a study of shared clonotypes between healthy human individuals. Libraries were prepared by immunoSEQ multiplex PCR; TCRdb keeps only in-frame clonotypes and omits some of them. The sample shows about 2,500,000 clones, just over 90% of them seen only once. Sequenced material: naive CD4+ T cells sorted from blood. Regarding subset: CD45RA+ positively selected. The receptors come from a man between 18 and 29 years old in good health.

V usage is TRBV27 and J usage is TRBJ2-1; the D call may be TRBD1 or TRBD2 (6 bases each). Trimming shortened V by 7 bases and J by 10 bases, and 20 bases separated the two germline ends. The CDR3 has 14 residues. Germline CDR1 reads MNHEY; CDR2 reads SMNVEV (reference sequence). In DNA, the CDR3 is TGTGCCAGCAACTCAGGGGACTTACCGGGAGAGCAGTTCTTC. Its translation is CASNSGDLPGEQFF.

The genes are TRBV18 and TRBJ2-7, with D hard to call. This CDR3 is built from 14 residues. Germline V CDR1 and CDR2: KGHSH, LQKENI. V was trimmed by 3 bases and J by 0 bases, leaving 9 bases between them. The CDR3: CASSPTVSSYEQYF. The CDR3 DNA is TGTGCCAGCTCACCTACGGTAAGCTCCTACGAGCAGTACTTC.

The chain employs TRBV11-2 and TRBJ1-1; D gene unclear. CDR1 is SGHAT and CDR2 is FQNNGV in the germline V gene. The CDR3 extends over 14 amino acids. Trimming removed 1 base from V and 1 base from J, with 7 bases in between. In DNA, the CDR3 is TGTGCCAGCAGCTTAGTAACAAGGAACACTGAAGCTTTCTTT. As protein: CASSLVTRNTEAFF.

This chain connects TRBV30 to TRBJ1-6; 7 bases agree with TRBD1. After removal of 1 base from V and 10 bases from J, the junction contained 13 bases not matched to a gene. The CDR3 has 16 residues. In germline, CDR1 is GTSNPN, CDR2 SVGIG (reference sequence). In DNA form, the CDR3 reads TGTGCCTGGAGTGAAACAGGGGACGGCGTTAGGTCACCCCTCCACTTT. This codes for CAWSETGDGVRSPLHF.

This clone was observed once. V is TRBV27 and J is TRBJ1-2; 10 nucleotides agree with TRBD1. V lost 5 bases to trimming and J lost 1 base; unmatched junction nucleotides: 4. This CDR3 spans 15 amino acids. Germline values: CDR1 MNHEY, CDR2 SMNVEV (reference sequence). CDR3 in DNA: TGTGCCAGCAGTCCCCGGGACAGGGGTAACTATGGCTACACCTTC. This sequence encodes CASSPRDRGNYGYTF.

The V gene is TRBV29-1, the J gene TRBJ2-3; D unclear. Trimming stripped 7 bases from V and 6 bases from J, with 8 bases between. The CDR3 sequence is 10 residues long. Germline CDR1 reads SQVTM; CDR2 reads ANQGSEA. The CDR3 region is CSALWDTQYF. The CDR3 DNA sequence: TGCAGCGCCTTATGGGATACGCAGTATTTT.

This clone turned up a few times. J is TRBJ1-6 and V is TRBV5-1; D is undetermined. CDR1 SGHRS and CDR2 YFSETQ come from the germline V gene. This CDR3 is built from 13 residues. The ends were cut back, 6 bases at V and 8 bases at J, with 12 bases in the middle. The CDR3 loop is CASTWSGDSPLHF. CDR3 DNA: TGCGCCAGCACGTGGAGCGGCGATTCACCCCTCCACTTT. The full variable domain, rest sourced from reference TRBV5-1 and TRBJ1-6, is KAGVTQTPRYLIKTRGQQVTLSCSPISGHRSVSWYQQTPGQGLQFLFEYFSETQRNKGNFPGRFSGRQFSNSRSEMNVSTLELGDSALYLCASTWSGDSPLHFGNGTRLTVT.

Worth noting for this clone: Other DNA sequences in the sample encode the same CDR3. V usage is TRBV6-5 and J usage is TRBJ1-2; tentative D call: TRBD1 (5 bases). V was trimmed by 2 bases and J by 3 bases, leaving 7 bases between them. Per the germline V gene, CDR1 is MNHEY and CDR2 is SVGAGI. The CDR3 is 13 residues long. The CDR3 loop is CASSYGGDYGYTF. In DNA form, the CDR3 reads TGTGCCAGCAGTTACGGGGGTGACTATGGCTACACCTTC.

CDR3 sequence (DNA): TGTGCCAGCAGCTCAGGATCGAACACCATATATTTT. It translates to CASSSGSNTIYF. This chain links TRBV9 with TRBJ1-3; unclear D gene. Germline V gives CDR1 SGDLS, CDR2 YYNGEE. This CDR3 has 12 residues. V was pared by 4 bases and J by 7 bases, with 9 bases between.

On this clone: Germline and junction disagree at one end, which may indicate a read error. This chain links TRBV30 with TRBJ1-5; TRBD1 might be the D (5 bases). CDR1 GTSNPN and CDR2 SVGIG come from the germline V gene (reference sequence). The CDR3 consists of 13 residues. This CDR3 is CAWSDRSNEPQHF. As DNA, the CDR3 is TGTGCCTGGAGTGACAGGTCCAATGAGCCCCAGCATTTT.

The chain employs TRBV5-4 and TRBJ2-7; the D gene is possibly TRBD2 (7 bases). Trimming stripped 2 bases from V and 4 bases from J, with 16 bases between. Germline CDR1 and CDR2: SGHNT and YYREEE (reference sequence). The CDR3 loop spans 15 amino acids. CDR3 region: CASSLKAGASYEQYF. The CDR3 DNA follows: TGTGCCAGCAGCTTAAAGGCGGGGGCTTCATACGAGCAGTACTTC.

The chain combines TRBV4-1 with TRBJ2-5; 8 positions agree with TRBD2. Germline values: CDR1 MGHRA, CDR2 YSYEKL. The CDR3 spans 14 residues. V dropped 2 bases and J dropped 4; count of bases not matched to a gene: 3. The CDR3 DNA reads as TGCGCCAGCAGCCAACCGGGAGGGCGAGAGACCCAGTACTTC. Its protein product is CASSQPGGRETQYF.

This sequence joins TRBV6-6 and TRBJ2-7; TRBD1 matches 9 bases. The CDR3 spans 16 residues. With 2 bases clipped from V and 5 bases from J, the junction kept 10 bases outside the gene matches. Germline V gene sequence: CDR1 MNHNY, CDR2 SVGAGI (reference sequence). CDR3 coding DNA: TGTGCCAGCAGTTACCCTGGTCCCGGGACAGGGAACGAGCAGTACTTC. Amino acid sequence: CASSYPGPGTGNEQYF.

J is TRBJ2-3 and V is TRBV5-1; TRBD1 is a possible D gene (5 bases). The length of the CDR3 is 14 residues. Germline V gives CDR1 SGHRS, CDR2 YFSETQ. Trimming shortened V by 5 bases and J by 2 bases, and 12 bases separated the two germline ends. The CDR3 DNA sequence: TGCGCCAGCAGTCTCAGGGCGTACACAGATACGCAGTATTTT. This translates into CASSLRAYTDTQYF.

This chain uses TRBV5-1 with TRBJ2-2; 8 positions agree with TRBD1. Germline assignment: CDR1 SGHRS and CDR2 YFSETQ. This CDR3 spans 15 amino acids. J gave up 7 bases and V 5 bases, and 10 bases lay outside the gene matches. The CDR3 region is CASRFGQGTGGELFF. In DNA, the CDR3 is TGCGCCAGCAGATTCGGGCAGGGGACAGGCGGGGAGCTGTTTTTT.

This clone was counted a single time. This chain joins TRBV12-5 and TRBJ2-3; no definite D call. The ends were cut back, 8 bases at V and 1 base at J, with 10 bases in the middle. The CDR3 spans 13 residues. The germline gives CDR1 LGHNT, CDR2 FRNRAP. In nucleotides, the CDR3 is TGTGCTAGTCTTATCCTAGGCACAGATACGCAGTATTTT. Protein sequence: CASLILGTDTQYF.

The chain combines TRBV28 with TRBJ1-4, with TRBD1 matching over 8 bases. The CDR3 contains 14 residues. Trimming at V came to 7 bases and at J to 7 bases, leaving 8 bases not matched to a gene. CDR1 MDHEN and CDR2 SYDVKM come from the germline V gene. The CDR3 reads CASTTTGETEKLFF. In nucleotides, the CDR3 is TGTGCCAGCACCACGACAGGGGAGACTGAAAAACTGTTTTTT.

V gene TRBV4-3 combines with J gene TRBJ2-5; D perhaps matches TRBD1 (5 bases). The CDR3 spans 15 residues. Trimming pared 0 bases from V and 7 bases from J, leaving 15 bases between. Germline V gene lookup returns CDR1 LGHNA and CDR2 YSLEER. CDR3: CASSQDWGPRMTQYF. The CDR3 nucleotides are TGCGCCAGCAGCCAAGACTGGGGCCCAAGAATGACCCAGTACTTC.

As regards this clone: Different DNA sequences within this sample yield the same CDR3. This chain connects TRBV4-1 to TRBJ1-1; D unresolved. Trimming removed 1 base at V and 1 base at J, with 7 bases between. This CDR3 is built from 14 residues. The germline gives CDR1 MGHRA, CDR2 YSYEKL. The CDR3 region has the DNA TGCGCCAGCAGCCAAGGCCGGGGGAACACTGAAGCTTTCTTT. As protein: CASSQGRGNTEAFF.

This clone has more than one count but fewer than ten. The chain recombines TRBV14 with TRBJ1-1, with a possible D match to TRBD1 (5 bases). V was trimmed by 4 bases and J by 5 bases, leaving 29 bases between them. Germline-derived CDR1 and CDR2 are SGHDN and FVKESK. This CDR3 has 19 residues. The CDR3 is CASSPSNAGREGVRTEAFF. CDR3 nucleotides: TGTGCCAGCAGCCCTTCCAACGCGGGACGAGAGGGAGTGAGGACTGAAGCTTTCTTT.

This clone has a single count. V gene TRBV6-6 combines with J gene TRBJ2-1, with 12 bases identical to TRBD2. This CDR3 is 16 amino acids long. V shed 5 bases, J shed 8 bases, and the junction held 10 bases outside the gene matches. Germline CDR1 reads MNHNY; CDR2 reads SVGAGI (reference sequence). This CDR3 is CASSLPSGRVRDEQFF. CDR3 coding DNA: TGTGCCAGCAGTCTGCCTAGCGGGAGGGTTAGGGATGAGCAGTTCTTC.

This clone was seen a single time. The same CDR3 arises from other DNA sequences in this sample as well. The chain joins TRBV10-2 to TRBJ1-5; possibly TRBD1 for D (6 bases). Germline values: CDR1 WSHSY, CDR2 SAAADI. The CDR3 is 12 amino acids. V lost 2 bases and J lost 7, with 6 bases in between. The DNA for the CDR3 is TGCGCCAGCAGTGAGAGGGGGCAGCCCCAGCATTTT. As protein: CASSERGQPQHF.

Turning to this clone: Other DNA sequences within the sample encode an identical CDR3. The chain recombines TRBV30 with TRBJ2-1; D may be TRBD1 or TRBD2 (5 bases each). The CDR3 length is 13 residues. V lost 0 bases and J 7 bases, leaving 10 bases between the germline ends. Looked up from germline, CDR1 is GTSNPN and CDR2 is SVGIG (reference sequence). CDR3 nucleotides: TGTGCCTGGAGTGTCCCGGGACGGAATGAGCAGTTCTTC. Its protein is CAWSVPGRNEQFF. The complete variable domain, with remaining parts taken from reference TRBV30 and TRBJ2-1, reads SQTIHQWPATLVQPVGSPLSLECTVEGTSNPNLYWYRQAAGRGLQLLFYSVGIGQISSEVPQNLSASRPQDRQFILSSKKLLLSDSGFYLCAWSVPGRNEQFFGPGTRLTVL.

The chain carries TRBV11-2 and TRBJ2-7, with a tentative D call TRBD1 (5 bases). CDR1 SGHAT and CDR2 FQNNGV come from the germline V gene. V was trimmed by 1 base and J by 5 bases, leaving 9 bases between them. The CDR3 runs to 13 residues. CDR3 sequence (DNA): TGTGCCAGCAGCTTAGTGCGCAGGGACGAGCAGTACTTC. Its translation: CASSLVRRDEQYF.

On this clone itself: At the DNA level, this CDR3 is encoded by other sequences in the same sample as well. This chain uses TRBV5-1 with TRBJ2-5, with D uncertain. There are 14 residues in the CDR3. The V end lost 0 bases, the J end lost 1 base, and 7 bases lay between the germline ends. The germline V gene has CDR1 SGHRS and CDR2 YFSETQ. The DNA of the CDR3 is TGCGCCAGCAGCTTGGGTGCAGTCCAAGAGACCCAGTACTTC. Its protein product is CASSLGAVQETQYF.

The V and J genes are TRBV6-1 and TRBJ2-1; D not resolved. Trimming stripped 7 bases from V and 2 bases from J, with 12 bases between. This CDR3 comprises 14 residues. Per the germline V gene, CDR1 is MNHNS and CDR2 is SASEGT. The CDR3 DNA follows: TGTGCCAGCACCTCGGAGTTTACCTACAATGAGCAGTTCTTC. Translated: CASTSEFTYNEQFF.

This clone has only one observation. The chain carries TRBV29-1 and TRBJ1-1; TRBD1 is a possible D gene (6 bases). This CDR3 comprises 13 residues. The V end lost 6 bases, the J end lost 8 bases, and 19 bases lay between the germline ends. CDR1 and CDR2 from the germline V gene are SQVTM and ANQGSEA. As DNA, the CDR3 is TGCAGCGTAGGACAGTTATATGGAATCGAAGCTTTCTTT. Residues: CSVGQLYGIEAFF.

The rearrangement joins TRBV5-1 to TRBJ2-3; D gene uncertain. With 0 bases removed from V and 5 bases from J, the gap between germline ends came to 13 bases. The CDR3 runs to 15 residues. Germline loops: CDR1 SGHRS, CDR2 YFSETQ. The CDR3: CASSLDSGNRDTQYF. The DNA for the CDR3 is TGCGCCAGCAGCTTGGATTCGGGTAACAGAGATACGCAGTATTTT.

CDR3 amino acids: CASKNDPQSYNEQFF. The CDR3 coding sequence is TGCGCCAGCAAGAACGACCCTCAATCCTACAATGAGCAGTTCTTC. The V call is TRBV5-1, the J call TRBJ2-1; D unclear. The CDR3 sequence is 15 residues long. The germline gives CDR1 SGHRS, CDR2 YFSETQ. The V end lost 6 bases, the J end lost 1 base, and 14 bases lay between the germline ends.